Listed here are 29 T cell receptor beta chains from one sample, sequenced in a study of T cell repertoires in cytomegalovirus infection. TCRdb itself ran the reads through MiXCR, one entry per CDR3 protein. The table has 350,000 to 500,000 distinct CDR3 sequences, 25% to 40% seen once; the top ten hold around 15%. Material: PBMCs. The receptors come from a human donor in good health (CMV status not recorded). Some clones in this sample may be carry-over from other donors' samples.

This CDR3 reads CASSEYSGTGELFF. The CDR3 coding sequence is TGTGCCAGCAGTGAATATTCGGGAACCGGGGAGCTGTTTTTT. The chain is built from TRBV25-1 and TRBJ2-2; D may be TRBD2 (5 bases). Looked up from germline, CDR1 is MGHDK and CDR2 is SYGVNS. V was trimmed by 0 bases and J by 5 bases, leaving 7 bases between them. This CDR3 is built from 14 residues.

CDR3 in amino acids: CASSLGLSLAQETQYF. Here the CDR3 DNA reads TGTGCCAGCAGCTTAGGATTATCCTTGGCACAAGAGACCCAGTACTTC. The chain carries TRBV7-3 and TRBJ2-5; D remains unclear. The CDR3 sequence is 16 residues long. V lost 2 bases and J 2 bases, leaving 15 bases between the germline ends. Per the germline V gene, CDR1 is SGHTA and CDR2 is FQGTGA. The variable domain in full, completed from reference TRBV7-3 and TRBJ2-5, reads GAGVSQTPSNKVTEKGKYVELRCDPISGHTALYWYRQSLGQGPEFLIYFQGTGAADDSGLPNDRFFAVRPEGSVSTLKIQRTERGDSAVYLCASSLGLSLAQETQYFGPGTRLLVL.

The chain is built from TRBV4-3 and TRBJ1-1; no definite D call. V gave up 4 bases and J gave up 1 base, with 10 bases separating them. The length of the CDR3 is 14 residues. The germline gives CDR1 LGHNA, CDR2 YSLEER. CDR3 nucleotide sequence: TGCGCCAGCAGCCCAGCCCGGTGGAACACTGAAGCTTTCTTT. It translates to CASSPARWNTEAFF.

The genes are TRBV7-6 and TRBJ2-1, with D perhaps matching TRBD1 (5 bases). This CDR3 is built from 14 residues. The germline CDR1 and CDR2 sequences are SGHVS and FNYEAQ. V was clipped by 2 bases and J by 5 bases, with 10 bases between them. CDR3 nucleotide sequence: TGTGCCAGCAGCTTACAATTGACAGACAATGAGCAGTTCTTC. This sequence encodes CASSLQLTDNEQFF.

This sequence joins TRBV10-3 and TRBJ2-5; 9 bases agree with TRBD1. CDR1 is ENHRY, CDR2 SYGVKD, per germline. With V trimmed by 6 bases and J by 5 bases, 4 bases remained unmatched. The CDR3 has 13 residues. The chain's CDR3 is CAISLDRGETQYF. The CDR3 DNA sequence: TGTGCCATCAGCCTGGACAGGGGCGAGACCCAGTACTTC.

This sequence joins TRBV20-1 and TRBJ2-3; no reliable D call. Trimming removed 0 bases from V and 2 bases from J, with 9 bases in between. This CDR3 spans 14 amino acids. Germline V gene data show CDR1 as DFQATT and CDR2 as SNEGSKA (reference sequence). Written as DNA, the CDR3 is TGCAGTGCTAGAGAATCGTCGTTCACAGATACGCAGTATTTT. It specifies CSARESSFTDTQYF.

Worth noting for this clonotype: In this CDR3 the conserved last residue, phenylalanine or tryptophan, is missing, so a read error is likely. J is TRBJ2-1 and V is TRBV7-4, with TRBD2 matching 7 bases. The CDR3 loop spans 15 amino acids. J gave up 4 bases and V 4 bases, and 7 bases lay outside the gene matches. Per the germline V gene, CDR1 is SGHVT and CDR2 is SQSDAQ. DNA of the CDR3: TGTGCCAGCAGCTCAGACGGGGGGAATTACAATGAGCAGTTCTTA. Amino acid sequence: CASSSDGGNYNEQFL.

This clonotype has ten or more counts. This chain uses TRBV12-3 or TRBV12-4 with TRBJ1-5; tentative D call: TRBD1 (6 bases). The CDR3 is 14 amino acids. V dropped 3 bases and J dropped 1 base, with 7 bases sitting between them. CDR3 loop: CASSFQGSNQPQHF. CDR3 DNA sequence: TGTGCCAGCAGTTTCCAGGGGAGCAATCAGCCCCAGCATTTT.

This clonotype was seen at least ten times. The rearrangement joins TRBV7-8 to TRBJ1-1; D is ambiguous. The CDR3 totals 13 residues. Germline CDR1 is SGHVS and CDR2 is FQNEAQ. The ends were cut back, 4 bases at V and 2 bases at J, with 8 bases in the middle. The CDR3 DNA follows: TGTGCCAGCAGCTCAAAACTTAACACTGAAGCTTTCTTT. This codes for CASSSKLNTEAFF.

This clonotype has just a few counts. This rearrangement joins TRBV6-1 to TRBJ2-3; 12 bases line up with TRBD2. The CDR3 consists of 16 residues. Germline values: CDR1 MNHNS, CDR2 SASEGT. The J segment lost 2 bases and the V segment lost 4 bases, leaving 4 bases of the junction unmatched. The CDR3 DNA is TGTGCCAGCAGTGCGACTAGCGGGGGCCTCACAGATACGCAGTATTTT. Translation gives CASSATSGGLTDTQYF.

The chain links TRBV20-1 to TRBJ2-7, with 8 bases lining up with TRBD2. The germline V gene encodes CDR1 DFQATT and CDR2 SNEGSKA (reference sequence). V was clipped by 0 bases and J by 3 bases; unmatched bases: 7. CDR3 length equals 15 residues. The CDR3 region has the DNA TGCAGTGCTAGAGATCTGGGCGGGGGGTACTACGAGCAGTACTTC. The encoded protein is CSARDLGGGYYEQYF.

As for this clonotype: A read error may be the cause here, since a much bigger clone is one base away. The chain employs TRBV6-6 and TRBJ2-3, with D maybe TRBD1 (5 bases). V was cut by 2 bases and J by 4 bases, with 13 bases left in between. Germline V gene lookup returns CDR1 MNHNY and CDR2 SVGAGI (reference sequence). The CDR3 runs 15 residues. The CDR3 here is CASSYTTQGADTQYF. The CDR3 bases are TGTGCCAGCAGTTACACAACTCAGGGTGCAGATACGCAGTATTTT.

This clonotype was found a few times. The chain uses TRBV19 and TRBJ1-2; D gene unclear. Germline V CDR1 and CDR2: LNHDA, SQIVND (reference sequence). CDR3 size: 13 residues. V gave up 9 bases and J gave up 4 bases, with 15 bases separating them. The CDR3 nucleotides read TGTGCCAGCCGTGGTGCGGGGTTCTATGGCTACACCTTC. Amino acid sequence: CASRGAGFYGYTF.

Ten or more counts support this clonotype. This sequence joins TRBV7-6 and TRBJ2-7, with TRBD2 matching over 11 bases. The CDR3 runs to 16 residues. V lost 1 base to trimming and J lost 6 bases; unmatched junction nucleotides: 8. CDR1 is SGHVS, CDR2 FNYEAQ, per germline. CDR3 in amino acids: CASSLELAGAKTEQYF. Written as DNA, the CDR3 is TGTGCCAGCAGCTTAGAACTAGCGGGGGCCAAGACCGAGCAGTACTTC.

The V and J genes are TRBV6-6 and TRBJ1-1, with D perhaps TRBD1 (6 bases). Per germline, CDR1 MNHNY and CDR2 SVGAGI (reference sequence). There are 13 residues in the CDR3. V lost 5 bases and J lost 0, with 7 bases in between. This chain's CDR3 is CASSRGVNTEAFF. For the CDR3, the DNA is TGTGCCAGCAGTAGGGGGGTGAACACTGAAGCTTTCTTT.

This clonotype was detected ten times or more. The chain employs TRBV7-2 and TRBJ1-6; 7 bases align to TRBD1. The germline CDR1 and CDR2 sequences are SGHTA and FQGNSA. The ends lost 5 bases at V and 7 bases at J; junction bases unmatched: 8. This CDR3 region has 15 residues. The CDR3 bases are TGTGCCAGCAGCCCACCGGGACAGAGAAATTCACCCCTCCACTTT. Translation gives CASSPPGQRNSPLHF.

This clonotype showed up many times. The CDR3 DNA is TGTGCCAGCAGTCGAGTCGGGGGGGGATTGAGTGAAAAACTGTTTTTT. Translating gives CASSRVGGGLSEKLFF. The chain combines TRBV7-2 with TRBJ1-4; a weak D match, TRBD1 (5 bases). Germline lookup yields CDR1 SGHTA and CDR2 FQGNSA. This CDR3 contains 16 residues. V dropped 6 bases and J dropped 7 bases, with 21 bases sitting between them. Filled out from reference TRBV7-2 and TRBJ1-4, the complete variable domain reads GAGVSQSPSNKVTEKGKDVELRCDPISGHTALYWYRQSLGQGLEFLIYFQGNSAPDKSGLPSDRFSAERTGGSVSTLTIQRTQQEDSAVYLCASSRVGGGLSEKLFFGSGTQLSVL.

This clonotype was seen repeatedly, ten times or more. This chain links TRBV7-2 with TRBJ2-7, with 7 bases that match TRBD1. V shed 3 bases, J shed 2 bases, and the junction held 7 bases outside the gene matches. The germline gives CDR1 SGHTA, CDR2 FQGNSA. The CDR3 is 15 residues long. The CDR3 bases are TGTGCCAGCAGCTTCGGGACAGTAGGGGCCTACGAGCAGTACTTC. It translates to CASSFGTVGAYEQYF.

The chain employs TRBV28 and TRBJ1-1; 10 nucleotides agree with TRBD1. CDR1 and CDR2 from the germline V gene are MDHEN and SYDVKM. The length of the CDR3 is 16 residues. J lost 5 bases, V lost 2 bases, and 8 bases had no gene match. Here the CDR3 reads CASSLPWDRGWTEAFF. CDR3 in DNA: TGTGCCAGCAGTTTACCGTGGGACAGGGGTTGGACTGAAGCTTTCTTT.

This clonotype has at least ten counts. The gene calls are TRBV7-2 and TRBJ2-5; D could derive from TRBD1 or TRBD2 (5 bases each). The CDR3 length is 15 residues. Germline V CDR1 and CDR2: SGHTA, FQGNSA. V lost 4 bases, J lost 0 bases, and 12 bases lay in between. The CDR3 spells CASSSTGTYQETQYF. The CDR3 DNA sequence: TGTGCCAGCAGCTCCACCGGGACCTACCAAGAGACCCAGTACTTC.

This clonotype was detected ten times or more. V gene TRBV6-5 combines with J gene TRBJ2-3; TRBD1 might be the D (7 bases). The germline V gene has CDR1 MNHEY and CDR2 SVGAGI. There are 15 residues in the CDR3. V lost 2 bases and J 1 base, leaving 10 bases between the germline ends. Here the CDR3 DNA reads TGTGCCAGCAGTTACGGAGGGGGCGGCACAGATACGCAGTATTTT. Amino acid sequence: CASSYGGGGTDTQYF.

The rearrangement links TRBV5-1 to TRBJ2-7; D possibly uses TRBD1 or TRBD2 (8 bases each). This CDR3 is built from 14 residues. Germline V CDR1 and CDR2: SGHRS, YFSETQ. V lost 4 bases and J 3 bases, leaving 14 bases between the germline ends. The CDR3, as DNA: TGCGCCAGCAGCCCGGGGGGGACAGGCTACGAGCAGTACTTC. It codes for CASSPGGTGYEQYF.

The V gene is TRBV6-6, the J gene TRBJ2-4, with D tentatively TRBD1 (7 bases). In germline, CDR1 is MNHNY, CDR2 SVGAGI (reference sequence). The CDR3 totals 13 residues. Trimming removed 10 bases from V and 3 bases from J, with 13 bases in between. CDR3 residues: CAIRGDGKNIQYF. The CDR3 coding sequence is TGTGCCATCAGGGGGGATGGCAAAAACATTCAGTACTTC.

This CDR3 is CSAGTGSSNQPQHF. The CDR3 bases are TGCAGTGCTGGGACAGGGTCGAGCAATCAGCCCCAGCATTTT. The chain links TRBV20-1 to TRBJ1-5; TRBD1 agrees at 9 bases. CDR3 size: 14 residues. The germline gives CDR1 DFQATT, CDR2 SNEGSKA (reference sequence). V was pared by 5 bases and J by 1 base, with 3 bases of the junction left unmatched.

This clonotype was seen many times. The CDR3 loop is CAWRDSNSPLHF. CDR3 nucleotide sequence: TGTGCCTGGCGGGACAGTAATTCACCCCTCCACTTT. V gene TRBV28 combines with J gene TRBJ1-6; 7 bases line up with TRBD1. The CDR3 is 12 amino acids. CDR1 and CDR2 (germline): MDHEN, SYDVKM. Trimming at V came to 11 bases and at J to 6 bases, leaving 4 bases not matched to a gene.

This clonotype was counted many times. The CDR3 DNA reads as TGTGCCAGCAGCTACCACAGGGTTGGGGAGACCCAGTACTTC. As protein: CASSYHRVGETQYF. The chain joins TRBV7-9 to TRBJ2-5; TRBD1 might be the D (6 bases). Trimming pared 4 bases from V and 5 bases from J, leaving 14 bases between. Germline V lookup: CDR1 SEHNR, CDR2 FQNEAQ (reference sequence). CDR3 size: 14 residues.

At least ten counts were recorded for this clonotype. The chain has TRBV7-6 and TRBJ1-2; 7 bases match TRBD1. The CDR3 loop spans 12 amino acids. V shed 10 bases, J shed 8 bases, and the junction held 10 bases outside the gene matches. CDR1 is SGHVS and CDR2 is FNYEAQ in the germline V gene. This CDR3 reads CATTGNLGGYTF. Here the CDR3 DNA reads TGTGCCACGACAGGGAACTTGGGGGGCTACACCTTC.

The rearrangement joins TRBV4-1 to TRBJ2-1; D is ambiguous. Germline CDR1 reads MGHRA; CDR2 reads YSYEKL. The CDR3 length is 14 residues. V was trimmed by 0 bases and J by 8 bases, leaving 11 bases between them. The CDR3 DNA follows: TGCGCCAGCAGCCAAGATCTCACTACGCATGAGCAGTTCTTC. It is translated as CASSQDLTTHEQFF.

Ten or more counts support this clonotype. The rearrangement uses TRBV7-2 and TRBJ1-6; 7 positions agree with TRBD1. V was clipped by 3 bases and J by 6 bases; unmatched bases: 8. The CDR3 totals 16 residues. The V gene's germline CDR1 is SGHTA and CDR2 FQGNSA. The CDR3 here is CASSLEPTGSNSPLHF. CDR3 nucleotide sequence: TGTGCCAGCAGCTTGGAACCGACAGGGAGTAATTCACCCCTCCACTTT.